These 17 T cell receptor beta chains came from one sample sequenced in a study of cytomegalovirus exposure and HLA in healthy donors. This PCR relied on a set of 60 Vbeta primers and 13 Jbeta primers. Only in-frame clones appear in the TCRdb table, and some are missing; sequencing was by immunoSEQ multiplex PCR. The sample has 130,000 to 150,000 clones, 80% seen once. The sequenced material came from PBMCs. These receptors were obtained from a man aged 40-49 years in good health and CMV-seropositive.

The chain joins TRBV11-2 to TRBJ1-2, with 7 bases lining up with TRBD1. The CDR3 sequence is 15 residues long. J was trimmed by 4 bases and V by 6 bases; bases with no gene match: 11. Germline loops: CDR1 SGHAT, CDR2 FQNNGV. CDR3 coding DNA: TGTGCCAGCAGTTTGGCCCCGGGACAGATCTATGGCTACACCTTC. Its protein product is CASSLAPGQIYGYTF.

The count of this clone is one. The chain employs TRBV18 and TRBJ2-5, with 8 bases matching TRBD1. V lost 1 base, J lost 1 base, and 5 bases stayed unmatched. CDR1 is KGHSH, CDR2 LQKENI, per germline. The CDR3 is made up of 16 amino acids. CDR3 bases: TGTGCCAGCTCACCACTGGGACAGGCCTCCCAAGAGACCCAGTACTTC. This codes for CASSPLGQASQETQYF.

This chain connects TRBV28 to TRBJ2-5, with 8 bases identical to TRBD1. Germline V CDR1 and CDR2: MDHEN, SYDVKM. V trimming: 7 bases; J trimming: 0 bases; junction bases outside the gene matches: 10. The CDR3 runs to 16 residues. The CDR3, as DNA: TGTGCCAGCAACGACAGGGGCCGATCCCACCAAGAGACCCAGTACTTC. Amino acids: CASNDRGRSHQETQYF.

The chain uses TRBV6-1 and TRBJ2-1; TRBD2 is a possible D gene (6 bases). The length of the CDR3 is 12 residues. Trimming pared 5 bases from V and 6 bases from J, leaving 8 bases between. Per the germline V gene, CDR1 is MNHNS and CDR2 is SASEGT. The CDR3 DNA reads TGTGCCAGCAGTATGACTAGCAATGAGCAGTTCTTC. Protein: CASSMTSNEQFF.

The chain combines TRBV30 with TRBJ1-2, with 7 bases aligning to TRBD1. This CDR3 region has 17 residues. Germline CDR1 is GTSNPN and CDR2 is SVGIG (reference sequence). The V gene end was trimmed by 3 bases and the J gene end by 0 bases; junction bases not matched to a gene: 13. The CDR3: CAWRRGPDGLTNYGYTF. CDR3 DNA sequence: TGTGCCTGGAGGAGGGGGCCGGACGGGCTTACTAACTATGGCTACACCTTC.

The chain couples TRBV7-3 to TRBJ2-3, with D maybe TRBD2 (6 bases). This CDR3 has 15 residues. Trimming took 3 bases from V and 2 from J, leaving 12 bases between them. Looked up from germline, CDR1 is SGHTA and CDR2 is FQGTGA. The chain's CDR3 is CASSFSGQITDTQYF. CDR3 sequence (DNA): TGTGCCAGCAGCTTTAGCGGCCAAATCACAGATACGCAGTATTTT.

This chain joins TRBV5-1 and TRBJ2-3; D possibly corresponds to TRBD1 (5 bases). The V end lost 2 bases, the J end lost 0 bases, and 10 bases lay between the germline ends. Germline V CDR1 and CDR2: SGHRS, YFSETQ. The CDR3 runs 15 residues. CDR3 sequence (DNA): TGCGCCAGCAGCTTCGGACCAGGGAGCACAGATACGCAGTATTTT. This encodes CASSFGPGSTDTQYF.

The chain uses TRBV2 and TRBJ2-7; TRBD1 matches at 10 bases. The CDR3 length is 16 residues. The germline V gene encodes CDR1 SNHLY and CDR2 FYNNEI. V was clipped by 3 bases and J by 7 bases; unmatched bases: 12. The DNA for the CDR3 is TGTGCCAGCAGTGAGGGCGGGACAGGGGCAGGCGAAGAGCAGTACTTC. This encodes CASSEGGTGAGEEQYF.

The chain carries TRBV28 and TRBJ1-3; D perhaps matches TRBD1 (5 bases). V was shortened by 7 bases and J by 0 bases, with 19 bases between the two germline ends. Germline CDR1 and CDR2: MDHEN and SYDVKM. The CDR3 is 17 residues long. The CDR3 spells CASTGVPGGTSGNTIYF. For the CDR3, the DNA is TGTGCCAGCACCGGAGTGCCAGGAGGGACCTCTGGAAACACCATATATTTT.

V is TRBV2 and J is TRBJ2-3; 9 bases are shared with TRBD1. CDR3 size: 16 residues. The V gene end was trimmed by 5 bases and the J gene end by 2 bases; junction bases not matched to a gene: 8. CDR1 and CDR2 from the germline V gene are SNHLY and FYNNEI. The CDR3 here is CASSSGTGIITDTQYF. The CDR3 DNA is TGTGCCAGCAGTTCCGGGACAGGGATAATCACAGATACGCAGTATTTT. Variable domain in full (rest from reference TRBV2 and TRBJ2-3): EPEVTQTPSHQVTQMGQEVILRCVPISNHLYFYWYRQILGQKVEFLVSFYNNEISEKSEIFDDQFSVERPDGSNFTLKIRSTKLEDSAMYFCASSSGTGIITDTQYFGPGTRLTVL.

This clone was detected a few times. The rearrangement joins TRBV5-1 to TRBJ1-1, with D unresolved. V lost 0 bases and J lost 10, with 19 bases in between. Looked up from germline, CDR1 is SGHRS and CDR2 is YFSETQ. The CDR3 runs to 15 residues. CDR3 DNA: TGCGCCAGCAGCTTGGCCTCGGGTGGAGGGAGTGGAGCTTTCTTT. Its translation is CASSLASGGGSGAFF.

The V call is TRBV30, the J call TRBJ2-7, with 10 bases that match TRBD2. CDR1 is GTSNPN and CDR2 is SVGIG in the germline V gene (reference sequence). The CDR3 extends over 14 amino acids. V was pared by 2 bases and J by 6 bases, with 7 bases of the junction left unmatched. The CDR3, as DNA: TGTGCCTGGAGTCTGGTCTTAGCGGGGGGCGAGCAGTACTTC. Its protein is CAWSLVLAGGEQYF.

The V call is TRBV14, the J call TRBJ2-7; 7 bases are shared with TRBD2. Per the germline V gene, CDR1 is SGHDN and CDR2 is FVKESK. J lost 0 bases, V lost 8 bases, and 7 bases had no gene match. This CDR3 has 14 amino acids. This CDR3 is CASLRTRLSYEQYF. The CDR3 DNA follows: TGTGCCAGCCTTCGGACTAGGCTCTCCTACGAGCAGTACTTC.

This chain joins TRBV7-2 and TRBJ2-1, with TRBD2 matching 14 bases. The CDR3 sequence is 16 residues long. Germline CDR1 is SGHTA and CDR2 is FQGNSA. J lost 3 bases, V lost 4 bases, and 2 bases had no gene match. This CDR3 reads CASSYGTSGGYNEQFF. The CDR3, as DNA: TGTGCCAGCAGCTACGGGACTAGCGGGGGCTACAATGAGCAGTTCTTC.

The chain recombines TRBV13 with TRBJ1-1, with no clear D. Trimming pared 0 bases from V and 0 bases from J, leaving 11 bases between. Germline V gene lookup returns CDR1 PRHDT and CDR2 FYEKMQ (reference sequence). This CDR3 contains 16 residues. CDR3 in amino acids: CASSLGPTGLNTEAFF. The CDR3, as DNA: TGTGCCAGCAGCTTAGGCCCGACTGGGTTGAACACTGAAGCTTTCTTT.

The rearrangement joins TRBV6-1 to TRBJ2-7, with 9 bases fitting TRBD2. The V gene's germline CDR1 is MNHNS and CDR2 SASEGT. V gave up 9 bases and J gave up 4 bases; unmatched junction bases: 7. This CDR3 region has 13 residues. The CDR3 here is CASWGAGGYEQYF. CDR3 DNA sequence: TGTGCCAGTTGGGGAGCGGGGGGATACGAGCAGTACTTC.

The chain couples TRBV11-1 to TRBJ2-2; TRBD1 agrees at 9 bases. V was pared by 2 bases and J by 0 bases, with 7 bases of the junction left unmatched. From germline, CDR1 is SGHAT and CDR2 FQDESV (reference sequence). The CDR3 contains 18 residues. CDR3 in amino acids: CASSLYPTGGANTGELFF. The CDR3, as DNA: TGTGCCAGCAGCTTATACCCGACAGGGGGAGCGAACACCGGGGAGCTGTTTTTT.